This TCR beta chain was observed in a study of control samples from healthy donors and cancer patients. The germline V gene has CDR1 ENHRY and CDR2 SYGVKD. V lost 4 bases and J lost 1, with 13 bases in between. The CDR3 is 16 residues long. TCRdb's table, derived via immunoSEQ multiplex PCR, lists solely in-frame clones and lacks some. The sample lists fewer than 200,000 clones; roughly 90% were seen once. The material sequenced was blood. This TCR was recovered from a woman aged 45-65 years in good health. This chain joins TRBV10-3 and TRBJ1-4; no clear D. Here the CDR3 reads CAISVNRQGTNEKLFF. The CDR3 bases are TGTGCCATCAGTGTCAACCGCCAAGGAACTAATGAAAAACTGTTTTTT.